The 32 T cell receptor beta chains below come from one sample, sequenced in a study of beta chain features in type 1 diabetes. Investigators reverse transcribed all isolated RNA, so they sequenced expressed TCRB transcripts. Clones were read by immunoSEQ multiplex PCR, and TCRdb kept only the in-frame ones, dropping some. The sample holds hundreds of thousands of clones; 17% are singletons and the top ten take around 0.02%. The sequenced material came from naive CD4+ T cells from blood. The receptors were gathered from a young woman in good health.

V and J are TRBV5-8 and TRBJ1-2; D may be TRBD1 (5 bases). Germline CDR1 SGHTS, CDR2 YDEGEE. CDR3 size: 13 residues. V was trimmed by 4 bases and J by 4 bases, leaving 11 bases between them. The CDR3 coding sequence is TGTGCCAGCAGCCAGACAGAGGGCTATGGCTACACCTTC. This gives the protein CASSQTEGYGYTF.

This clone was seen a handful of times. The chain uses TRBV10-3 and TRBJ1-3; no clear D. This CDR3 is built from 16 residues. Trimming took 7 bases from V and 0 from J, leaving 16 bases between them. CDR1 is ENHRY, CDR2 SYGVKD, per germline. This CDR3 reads CAIMGLSPSSGNTIYF. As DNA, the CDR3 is TGTGCCATCATGGGGTTGTCACCGAGCTCTGGAAACACCATATATTTT.

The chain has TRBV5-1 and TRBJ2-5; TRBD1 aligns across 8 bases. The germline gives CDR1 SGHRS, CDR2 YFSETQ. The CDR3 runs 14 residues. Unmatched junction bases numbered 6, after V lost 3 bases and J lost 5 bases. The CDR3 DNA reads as TGCGCCAGCAGCTGGGACAGGATCGGCGAGACCCAGTACTTC. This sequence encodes CASSWDRIGETQYF.

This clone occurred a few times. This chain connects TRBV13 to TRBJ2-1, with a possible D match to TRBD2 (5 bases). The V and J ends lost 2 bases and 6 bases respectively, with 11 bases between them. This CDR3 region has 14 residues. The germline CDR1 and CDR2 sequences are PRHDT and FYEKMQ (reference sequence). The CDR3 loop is CASSLMLALNEQFF. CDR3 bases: TGTGCCAGCAGCTTAATGCTAGCCCTCAATGAGCAGTTCTTC. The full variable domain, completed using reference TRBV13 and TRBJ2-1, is AAGVIQSPRHLIKEKRETATLKCYPIPRHDTVYWYQQGPGQDPQFLISFYEKMQSDKGSIPDRFSAQQFSDYHSELNMSSLELGDSALYFCASSLMLALNEQFFGPGTRLTVL.

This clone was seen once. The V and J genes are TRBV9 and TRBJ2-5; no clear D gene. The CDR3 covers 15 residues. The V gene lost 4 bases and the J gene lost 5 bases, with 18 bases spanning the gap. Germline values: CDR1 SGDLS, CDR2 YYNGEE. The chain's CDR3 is CASSSQRGGVETQYF. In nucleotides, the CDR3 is TGTGCCAGCAGCTCTCAACGAGGTGGGGTGGAGACCCAGTACTTC.

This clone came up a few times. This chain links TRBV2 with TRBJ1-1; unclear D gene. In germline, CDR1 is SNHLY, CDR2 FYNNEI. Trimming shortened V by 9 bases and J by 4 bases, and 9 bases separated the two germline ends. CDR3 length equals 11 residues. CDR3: CASDYVTEAFF. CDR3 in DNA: TGTGCCAGTGACTATGTCACTGAAGCTTTCTTT. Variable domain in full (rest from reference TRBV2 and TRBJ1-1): EPEVTQTPSHQVTQMGQEVILRCVPISNHLYFYWYRQILGQKVEFLVSFYNNEISEKSEIFDDQFSVERPDGSNFTLKIRSTKLEDSAMYFCASDYVTEAFFGQGTRLTVV.

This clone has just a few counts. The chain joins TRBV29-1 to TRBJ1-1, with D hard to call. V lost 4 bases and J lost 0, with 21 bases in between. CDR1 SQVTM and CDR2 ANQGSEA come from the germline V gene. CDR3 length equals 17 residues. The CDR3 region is CSVVGGGREFLNTEAFF. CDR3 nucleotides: TGCAGCGTTGTGGGCGGTGGAAGGGAGTTTCTGAACACTGAAGCTTTCTTT.

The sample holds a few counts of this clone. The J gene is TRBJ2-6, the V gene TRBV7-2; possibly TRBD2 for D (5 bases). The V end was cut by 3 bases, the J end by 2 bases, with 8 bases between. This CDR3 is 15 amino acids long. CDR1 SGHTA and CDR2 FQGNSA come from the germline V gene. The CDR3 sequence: CASSFYGAGANVLTF. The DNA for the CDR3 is TGTGCCAGCAGCTTTTACGGGGCTGGGGCCAACGTCCTGACTTTC.

In DNA form, the CDR3 reads TGTGCCAGCAGGCAGGGTGGGAACACCGGGGAGCTGTTTTTT. It specifies CASRQGGNTGELFF. The genes are TRBV2 and TRBJ2-2; the D gene is possibly TRBD1 (5 bases). The CDR3 runs 14 residues. V gave up 6 bases and J gave up 1 base, with 9 bases separating them. The germline V gene encodes CDR1 SNHLY and CDR2 FYNNEI.

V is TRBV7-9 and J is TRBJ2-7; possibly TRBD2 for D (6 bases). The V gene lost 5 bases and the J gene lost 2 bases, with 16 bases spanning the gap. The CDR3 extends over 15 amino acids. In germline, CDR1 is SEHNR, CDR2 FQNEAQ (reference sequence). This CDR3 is CASSTSTGVAYEQYF. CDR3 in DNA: TGTGCCAGCAGCACCTCAACGGGAGTTGCCTACGAGCAGTACTTC.

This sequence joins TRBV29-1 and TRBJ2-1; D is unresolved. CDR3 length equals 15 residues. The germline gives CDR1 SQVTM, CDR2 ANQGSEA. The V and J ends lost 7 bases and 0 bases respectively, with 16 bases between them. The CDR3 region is CSATLGPLSYNEQFF. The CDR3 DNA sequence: TGCAGCGCAACCCTTGGGCCCCTCTCCTACAATGAGCAGTTCTTC.

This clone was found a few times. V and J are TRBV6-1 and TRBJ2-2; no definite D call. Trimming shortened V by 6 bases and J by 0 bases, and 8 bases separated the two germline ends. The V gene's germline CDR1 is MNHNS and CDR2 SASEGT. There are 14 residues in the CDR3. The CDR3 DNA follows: TGTGCCAGCAGGTGGGAAACGAACACCGGGGAGCTGTTTTTT. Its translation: CASRWETNTGELFF.

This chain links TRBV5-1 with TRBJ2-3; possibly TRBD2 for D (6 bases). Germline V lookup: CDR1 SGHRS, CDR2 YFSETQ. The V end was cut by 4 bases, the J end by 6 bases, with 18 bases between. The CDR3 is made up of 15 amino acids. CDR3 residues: CASSAGTGVRDTQYF. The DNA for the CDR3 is TGCGCCAGCAGCGCGGGCACGGGGGTACGGGATACGCAGTATTTT.

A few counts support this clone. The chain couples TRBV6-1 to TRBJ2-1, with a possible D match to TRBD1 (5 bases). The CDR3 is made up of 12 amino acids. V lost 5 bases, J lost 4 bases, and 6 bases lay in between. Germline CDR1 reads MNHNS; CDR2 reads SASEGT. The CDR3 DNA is TGTGCCAGCAGTAAGGGGTACAATGAGCAGTTCTTC. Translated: CASSKGYNEQFF.

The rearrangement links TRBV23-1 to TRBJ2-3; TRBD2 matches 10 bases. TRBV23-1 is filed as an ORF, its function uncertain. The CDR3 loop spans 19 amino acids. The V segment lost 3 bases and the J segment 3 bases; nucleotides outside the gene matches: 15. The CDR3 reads CASSHPALAGLKCTDTQYF. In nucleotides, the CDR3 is TGCGCCAGCAGTCACCCGGCACTAGCGGGACTTAAGTGTACAGATACGCAGTATTTT.

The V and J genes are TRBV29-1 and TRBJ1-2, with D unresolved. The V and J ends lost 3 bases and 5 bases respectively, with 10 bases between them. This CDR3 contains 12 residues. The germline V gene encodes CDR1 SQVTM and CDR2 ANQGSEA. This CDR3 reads CSVDGSGYGYTF. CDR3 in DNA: TGCAGCGTTGATGGGTCGGGTTATGGCTACACCTTC. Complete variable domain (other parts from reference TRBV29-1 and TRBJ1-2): SAVISQKPSRDICQRGTSLTIQCQVDSQVTMMFWYRQQPGQSLTLIATANQGSEATYESGFVIDKFPISRPNLTFSTLTVSNMSPEDSSIYLCSVDGSGYGYTFGSGTRLTVV.

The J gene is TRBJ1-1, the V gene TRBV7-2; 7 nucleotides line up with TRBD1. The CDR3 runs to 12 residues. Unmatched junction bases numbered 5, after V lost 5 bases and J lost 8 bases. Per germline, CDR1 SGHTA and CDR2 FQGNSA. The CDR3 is CASSTQGKEAFF. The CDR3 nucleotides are TGTGCCAGCAGCACACAGGGGAAGGAAGCTTTCTTT.

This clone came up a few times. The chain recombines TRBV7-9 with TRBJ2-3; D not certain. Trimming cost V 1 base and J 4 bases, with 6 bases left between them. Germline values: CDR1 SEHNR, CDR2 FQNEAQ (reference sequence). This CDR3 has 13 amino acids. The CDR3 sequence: CASSLVWADTQYF. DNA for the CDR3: TGTGCCAGCAGCTTAGTATGGGCAGATACGCAGTATTTT.

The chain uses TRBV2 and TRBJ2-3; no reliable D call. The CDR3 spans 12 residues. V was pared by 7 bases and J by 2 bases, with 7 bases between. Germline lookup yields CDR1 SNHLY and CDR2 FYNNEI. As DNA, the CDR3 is TGTGCCAGCATGTACCACACAGATACGCAGTATTTT. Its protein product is CASMYHTDTQYF.

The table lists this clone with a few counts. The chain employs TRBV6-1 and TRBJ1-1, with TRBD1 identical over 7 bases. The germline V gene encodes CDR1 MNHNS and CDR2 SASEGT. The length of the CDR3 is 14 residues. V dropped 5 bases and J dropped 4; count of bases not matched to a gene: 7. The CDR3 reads CASSFDRVGTEAFF. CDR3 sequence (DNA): TGTGCCAGCAGTTTCGACAGGGTCGGCACTGAAGCTTTCTTT.

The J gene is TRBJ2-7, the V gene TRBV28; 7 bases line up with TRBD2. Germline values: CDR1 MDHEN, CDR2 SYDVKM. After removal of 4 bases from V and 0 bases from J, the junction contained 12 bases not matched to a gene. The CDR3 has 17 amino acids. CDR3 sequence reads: CASSSPPGSGNSYEQYF. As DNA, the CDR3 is TGTGCCAGCAGTTCCCCCCCGGGGAGCGGGAACTCCTACGAGCAGTACTTC.

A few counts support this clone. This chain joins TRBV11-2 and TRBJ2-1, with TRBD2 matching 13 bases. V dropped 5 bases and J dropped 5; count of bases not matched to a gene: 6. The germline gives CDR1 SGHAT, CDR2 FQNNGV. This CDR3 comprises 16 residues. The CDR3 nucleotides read TGTGCCAGCAGCCTTGGACTAGCGGGAGTTCACAATGAGCAGTTCTTC. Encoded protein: CASSLGLAGVHNEQFF. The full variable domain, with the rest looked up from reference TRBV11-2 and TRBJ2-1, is EAGVAQSPRYKIIEKRQSVAFWCNPISGHATLYWYQQILGQGPKLLIQFQNNGVVDDSQLPKDRFSAERLKGVDSTLKIQPAKLEDSAVYLCASSLGLAGVHNEQFFGPGTRLTVL.

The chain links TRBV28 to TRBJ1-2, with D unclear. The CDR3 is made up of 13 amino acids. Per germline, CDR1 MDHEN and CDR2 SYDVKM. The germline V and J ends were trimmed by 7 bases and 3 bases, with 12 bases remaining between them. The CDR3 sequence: CASTLRADYGYTF. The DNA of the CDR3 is TGTGCCAGCACCCTTCGGGCGGACTATGGCTACACCTTC.

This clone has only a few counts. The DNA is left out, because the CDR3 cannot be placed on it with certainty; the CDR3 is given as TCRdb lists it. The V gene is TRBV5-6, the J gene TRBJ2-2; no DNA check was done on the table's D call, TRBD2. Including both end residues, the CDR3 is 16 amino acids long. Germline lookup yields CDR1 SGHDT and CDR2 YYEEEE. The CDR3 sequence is CASSFGAGANTGELFF.

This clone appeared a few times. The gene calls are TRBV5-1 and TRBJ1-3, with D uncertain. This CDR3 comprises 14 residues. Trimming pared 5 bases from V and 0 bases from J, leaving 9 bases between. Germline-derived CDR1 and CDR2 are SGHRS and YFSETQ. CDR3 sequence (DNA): TGCGCCAGCAGATCGGCGGGCTCTGGAAACACCATATATTTT. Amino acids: CASRSAGSGNTIYF.

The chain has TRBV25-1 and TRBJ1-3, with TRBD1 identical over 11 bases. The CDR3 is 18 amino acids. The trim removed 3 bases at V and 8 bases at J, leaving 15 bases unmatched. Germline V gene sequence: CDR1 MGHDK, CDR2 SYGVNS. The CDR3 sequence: CASSETQTGTGGTDTIYF. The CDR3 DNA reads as TGTGCCAGCAGTGAGACCCAAACTGGGACAGGGGGGACGGACACCATATATTTT. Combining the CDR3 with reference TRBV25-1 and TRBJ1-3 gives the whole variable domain EADIYQTPRYLVIGTGKKITLECSQTMGHDKMYWYQQDPGMELHLIHYSYGVNSTEKGDLSSESTVSRIRTEHFPLTLESARPSHTSQYLCASSETQTGTGGTDTIYFGEGSWLTVV.

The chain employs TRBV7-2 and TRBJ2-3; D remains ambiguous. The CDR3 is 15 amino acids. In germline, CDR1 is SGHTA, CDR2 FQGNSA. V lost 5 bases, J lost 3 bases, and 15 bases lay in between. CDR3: CASSPGTVGTDTQYF. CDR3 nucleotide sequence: TGTGCCAGCAGCCCTGGCACCGTGGGGACAGATACGCAGTATTTT.

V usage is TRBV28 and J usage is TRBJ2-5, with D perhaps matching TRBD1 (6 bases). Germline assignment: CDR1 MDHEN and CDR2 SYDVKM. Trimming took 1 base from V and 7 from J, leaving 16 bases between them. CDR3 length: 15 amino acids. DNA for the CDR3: TGTGCCAGCAGTTTATCCCACAGATTAGGGGGGACCCAGTACTTC. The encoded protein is CASSLSHRLGGTQYF.

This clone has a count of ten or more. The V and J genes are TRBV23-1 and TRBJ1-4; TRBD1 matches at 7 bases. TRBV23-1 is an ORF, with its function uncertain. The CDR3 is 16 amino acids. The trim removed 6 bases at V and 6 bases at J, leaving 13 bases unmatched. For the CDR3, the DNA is TGCGCCAGCAGCTCGACAGGGCGTACTCCCCATGAAAAACTGTTTTTT. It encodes CASSSTGRTPHEKLFF.

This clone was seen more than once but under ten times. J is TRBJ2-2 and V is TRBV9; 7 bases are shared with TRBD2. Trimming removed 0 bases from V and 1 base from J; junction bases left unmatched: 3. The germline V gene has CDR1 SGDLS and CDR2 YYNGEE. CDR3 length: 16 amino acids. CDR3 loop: CASSVVSSGNTGELFF. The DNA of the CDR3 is TGTGCCAGCAGCGTAGTATCTAGCGGGAACACCGGGGAGCTGTTTTTT.

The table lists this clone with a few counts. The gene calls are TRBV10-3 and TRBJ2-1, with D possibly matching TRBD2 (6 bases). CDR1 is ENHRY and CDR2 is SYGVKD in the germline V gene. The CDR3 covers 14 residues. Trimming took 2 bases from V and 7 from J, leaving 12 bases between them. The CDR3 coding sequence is TGTGCCATCAGTGAGCGGGAGCTGCAAAATGAGCAGTTCTTC. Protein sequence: CAISERELQNEQFF.

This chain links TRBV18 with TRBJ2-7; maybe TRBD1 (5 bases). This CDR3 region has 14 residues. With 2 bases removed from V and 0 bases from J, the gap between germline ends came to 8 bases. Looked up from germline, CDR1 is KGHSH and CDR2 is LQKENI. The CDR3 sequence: CASSPDSVSYEQYF. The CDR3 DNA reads TGTGCCAGCTCACCAGACAGTGTCTCCTACGAGCAGTACTTC.